The sequence of this T cell receptor (beta chain) was determined in a study of technical replicates of blood from several donors. This CDR3 comprises 14 residues. The germline V gene encodes CDR1 MDHEN and CDR2 SYDVKM. The V end lost 8 bases, the J end lost 1 base, and 12 bases lay between the germline ends. Method: immunoSEQ multiplex PCR; TCRdb's copy keeps in-frame clones and lacks some. Seen here are some 80,000 clones, approximately 96% observed once, and the top ten hold about 0.36%. This receptor was identified in a human donor in good health. The sample taken for sequencing was T cells isolated from PBMCs. This sequence joins TRBV28 and TRBJ2-1, with D hard to call. This CDR3 is CASVEADSYNEQFF. The CDR3 nucleotides read TGTGCCAGCGTTGAGGCGGATTCCTACAATGAGCAGTTCTTC.